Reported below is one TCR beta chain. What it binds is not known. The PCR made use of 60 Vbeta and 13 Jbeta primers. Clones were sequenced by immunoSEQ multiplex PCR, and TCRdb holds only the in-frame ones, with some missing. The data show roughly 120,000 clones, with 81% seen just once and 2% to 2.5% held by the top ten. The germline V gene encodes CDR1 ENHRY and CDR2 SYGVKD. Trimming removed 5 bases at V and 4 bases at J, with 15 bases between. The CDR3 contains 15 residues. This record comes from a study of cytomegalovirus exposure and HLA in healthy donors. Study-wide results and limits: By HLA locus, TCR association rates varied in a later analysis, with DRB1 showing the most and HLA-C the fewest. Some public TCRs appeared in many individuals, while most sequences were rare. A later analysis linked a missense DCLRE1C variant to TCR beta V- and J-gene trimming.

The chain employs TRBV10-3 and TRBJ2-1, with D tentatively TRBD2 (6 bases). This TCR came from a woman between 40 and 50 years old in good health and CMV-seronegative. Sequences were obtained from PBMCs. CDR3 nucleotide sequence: TGTGCCATCAGTTCGGGGACCCGGGGGTACAATGAGCAGTTCTTC. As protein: CAISSGTRGYNEQFF.